The 8 T cell receptor beta chains listed next were all sequenced from one sample in a study of tissue T cells after allogeneic stem cell transplantation. Time point given: mouse harvest day 7 after allogeneic transplant. Mouse grafts combined 10^7 T-cell-depleted bone marrow cells with 10^6 splenic CD5+ T cells. Repertoires were generated with immunoSEQ multiplex PCR, while TCRdb's copy carries only in-frame clones and drops some. Among approximately 2,100 clones, just under 55% were seen once, and the ten largest hold approximately 25%. The source material was spleen. The receptors here all came from a female BALB/c mouse given C57BL/6 T cells with graft-versus-host disease after an allogeneic hematopoietic cell transplant.

Worth noting for this clone: Genes here carry mouse names. The chain's CDR3 is CASSLYDSGNTLYF. CDR3 DNA, as far as it was read: TGTGCCAGCAGTCTGTATGATTCTGGAAATACGCTCTAT. This rearrangement joins TRBV26 to TRBJ1-3; D remains unclear. Read coverage stops 1 residue before the CDR3 terminus; the germline J gene supplies the remainder. Germline CDR1 reads KGHPV; CDR2 reads FQNQEV (reference sequence). This CDR3 has 14 amino acids. V gave up 1 base and J gave up 0 bases, with 4 bases separating them.

With respect to this clone: The gene names here belong to mouse. The read ends 1 residue shy of where the CDR3 ends; the end is completed using the germline J gene. The chain couples TRBV23 to TRBJ1-5. The CDR3 has 11 amino acids. The germline V gene has CDR1 KGHTA and CDR2 FQNQQP. The CDR3 sequence is CSSSQNQAPLF. The covered CDR3 bases are TGCTCCAGCAGTCAAAACCAGGCTCCGCTT.

As to this clone: Gene and germline names: mouse. The CDR3 end falls 1 residue outside the read, so it is completed with the germline J gene. The rearrangement uses TRBV1 and TRBJ2-7; 12 bases agree with TRBD1. CDR3 length: 14 amino acids. CDR1 and CDR2 from the germline V gene are NSQYPW and LRSPGD (reference sequence). V was clipped by 3 bases and J by 5 bases; unmatched bases: 2. CDR3 in amino acids: CTCSARDRGHEQYF. The sequenced part of the CDR3 DNA is TGCACCTGCAGTGCGCGGGACAGGGGGCATGAACAGTAC.

This clone has a handful of counts. Each gene name is a mouse one. The read terminates 1 residue ahead of where the CDR3 ends, so the germline J gene completes it. The chain couples TRBV4 to TRBJ2-7, with 10 positions matching TRBD1. This CDR3 region has 14 residues. Unmatched junction bases numbered 1, after V lost 3 bases and J lost 2 bases. Germline values: CDR1 LGHDT, CDR2 YNNKQL (reference sequence). CDR3 loop: CASSYGTGAYEQYF. The DNA read from the CDR3 is TGTGCCAGCAGCTACGGGACAGGGGCCTATGAACAGTAC.

Comments on this clone: The germline and genes are mouse ones. CDR3 sequence: CAWRDWGGATGQLYF. Incomplete CDR3 DNA: TGTGCCTGGAGGGACTGGGGGGGGGCCACCGGGCAGCTCTAC. The rearrangement uses TRBV31 and TRBJ2-2; TRBD2 agrees at 12 bases. The CDR3 goes on 1 residue after the read ends, and that part is filled in from the germline J gene. The CDR3 is 15 amino acids. In germline, CDR1 is GKSSPN, CDR2 SITVG. Unmatched junction bases numbered 3, after V lost 3 bases and J lost 4 bases.

Judged by abundance, this clone is hyperexpanded. Each gene name is a mouse one. Read sequence stops 1 residue before the CDR3 end, and the germline J gene provides the missing end. This rearrangement joins TRBV13-3 to TRBJ2-7, with TRBD1 matching 7 bases. The CDR3 is 13 residues long. CDR1 is NNHDY and CDR2 is SYVADS in the germline V gene. The ends lost 4 bases at V and 4 bases at J; junction bases unmatched: 5. The sequenced CDR3 bases are TGTGCCAGCAGTTCCGGGACAGCTTATGAACAGTAC. It is translated as CASSSGTAYEQY. The whole CDR3 protein is CASSSGTAYEQYF.

On this clone: Gene and germline names: mouse. The read terminates 1 residue before the CDR3 end, so the remaining end is supplied by the germline J gene. The genes are TRBV13-2 and TRBJ2-4; D is unresolved. Trimming took 0 bases from V and 0 from J, leaving 5 bases between them. Germline V gene sequence: CDR1 NNHNN, CDR2 SYGAGS (reference sequence). The CDR3 contains 14 residues. CDR3 DNA (partial): TGTGCCAGCGGTGATGACAATAGTCAAAACACCTTGTAC. Its protein is CASGDDNSQNTLY. In full, the CDR3 is CASGDDNSQNTLYF.

In the case of this clone: Here the gene names and germline are mouse. The sequenced fragment ends 1 residue before the CDR3 boundary, so the rest is inferred from the germline J gene. The rearrangement uses TRBV26 and TRBJ2-5, with D uncertain. The germline gives CDR1 KGHPV, CDR2 FQNQEV (reference sequence). V lost 3 bases, J lost 2 bases, and 6 bases lay in between. The CDR3 is 13 amino acids. The sequenced CDR3 bases are TGTGCCAGCAGTCTTCGGGGCCAAGACACCCAGTAC. This gives the protein CASSLRGQDTQY. The whole CDR3 is CASSLRGQDTQYF.